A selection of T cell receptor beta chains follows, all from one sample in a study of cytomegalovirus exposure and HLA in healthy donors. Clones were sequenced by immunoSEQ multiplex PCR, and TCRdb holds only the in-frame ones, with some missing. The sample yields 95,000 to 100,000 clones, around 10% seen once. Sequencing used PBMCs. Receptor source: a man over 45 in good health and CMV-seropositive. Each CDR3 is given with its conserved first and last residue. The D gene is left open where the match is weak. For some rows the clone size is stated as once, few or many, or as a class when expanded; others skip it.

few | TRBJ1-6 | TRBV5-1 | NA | CASSLAGSSYNSPLHF | TGCGCCAGCAGCTTGGCCGGGAGCTCCTATAATTCACCCCTCCACTTT
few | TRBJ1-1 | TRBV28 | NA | CASSSGLLQAFF | TGTGCCAGCAGTTCGGGACTTTTACAAGCTTTCTTT
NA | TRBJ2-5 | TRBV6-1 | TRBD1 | CASTDRVETQYF | TGTGCCAGCACAGACAGGGTAGAGACCCAGTACTTC
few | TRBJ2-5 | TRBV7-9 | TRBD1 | CASNLGPLPGGQGETQYF | TGTGCCAGCAACCTAGGGCCTCTTCCAGGGGGCCAGGGAGAGACCCAGTACTTC
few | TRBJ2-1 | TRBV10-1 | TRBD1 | CASSDQGDEQFF | TGCGCCAGCAGTGATCAGGGGGATGAGCAGTTCTTC
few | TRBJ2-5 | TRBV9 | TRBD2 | CASGTSARETQYF | TGTGCCAGCGGGACTAGCGCTCGGGAGACCCAGTACTTC
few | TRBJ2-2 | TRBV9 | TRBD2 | CASSPRLAGGSGELFF | TGTGCCAGCAGCCCGAGACTAGCGGGAGGGTCCGGGGAGCTGTTTTTT
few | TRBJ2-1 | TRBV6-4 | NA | CASSDSPGMGNEQFF | TGTGCCAGCAGTGACTCACCGGGAATGGGTAATGAGCAGTTCTTC
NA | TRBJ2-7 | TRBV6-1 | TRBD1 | CASSMTGANYEQYF | TGTGCCAGCAGTATGACAGGGGCGAACTACGAGCAGTACTTC
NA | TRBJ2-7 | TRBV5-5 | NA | CASSLEYEQYF | TGTGCCAGCAGCTTAGAGTACGAGCAGTACTTC
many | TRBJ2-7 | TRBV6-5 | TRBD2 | CASSYGGDSYEQYF | TGTGCCAGCAGTTACGGGGGGGATTCCTACGAGCAGTACTTC
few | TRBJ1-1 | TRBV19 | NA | CASRAGDPGRTEAFF | TGTGCCAGCCGGGCGGGGGACCCCGGACGGACTGAAGCTTTCTTT
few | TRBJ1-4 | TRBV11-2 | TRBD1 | CASSVAGTAMFF | TGTGCCAGCAGCGTCGCCGGGACAGCTATGTTTTTT
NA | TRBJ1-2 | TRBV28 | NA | CASSLGGPQGGYTF | TGTGCCAGCAGTTTAGGCGGACCCCAGGGAGGCTACACCTTC
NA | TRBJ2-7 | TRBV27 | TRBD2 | CASRNPSGFVYEQYF | TGTGCCAGCAGGAATCCTAGCGGGTTTGTCTACGAGCAGTACTTC
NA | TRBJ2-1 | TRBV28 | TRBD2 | CASSLLGQRTSGRYNEQFF | TGTGCCAGCAGTTTATTGGGACAGAGGACTAGCGGGCGCTACAATGAGCAGTTCTTC
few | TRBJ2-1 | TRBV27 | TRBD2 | CASSRGRRGYNEQFF | TGTGCCAGCAGTCGCGGGAGGAGAGGCTACAATGAGCAGTTCTTC
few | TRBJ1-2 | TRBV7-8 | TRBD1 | CASSSGGLVLNYGYTF | TGTGCCAGCAGCTCAGGGGGGCTCGTCCTTAACTATGGCTACACCTTC
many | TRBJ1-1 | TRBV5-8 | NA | CASSLTAEAFF | TGTGCCAGCAGCTTAACTGCTGAAGCTTTCTTT